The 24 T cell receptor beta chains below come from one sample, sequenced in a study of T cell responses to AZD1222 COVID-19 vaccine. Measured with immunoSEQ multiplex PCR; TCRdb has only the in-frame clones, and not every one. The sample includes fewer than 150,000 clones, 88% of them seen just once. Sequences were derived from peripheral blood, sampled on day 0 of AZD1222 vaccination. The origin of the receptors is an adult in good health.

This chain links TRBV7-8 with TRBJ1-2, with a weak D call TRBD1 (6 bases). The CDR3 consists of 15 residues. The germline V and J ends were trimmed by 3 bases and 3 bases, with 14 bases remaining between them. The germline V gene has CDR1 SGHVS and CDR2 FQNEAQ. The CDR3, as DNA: TGTGCCAGCAGCTTCGGGGGCCTTAGGGACTATGGCTACACCTTC. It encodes CASSFGGLRDYGYTF.

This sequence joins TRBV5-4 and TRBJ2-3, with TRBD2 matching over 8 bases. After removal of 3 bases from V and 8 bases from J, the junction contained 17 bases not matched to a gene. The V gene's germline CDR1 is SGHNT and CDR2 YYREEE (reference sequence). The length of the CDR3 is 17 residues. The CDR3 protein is CASSWALGAGAPGTQYF. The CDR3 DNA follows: TGTGCCAGCAGCTGGGCCCTTGGAGCGGGAGCGCCAGGTACGCAGTATTTT.

CDR3 sequence (DNA): TGTGCCAGCAGTTTATTAGGGACAGGGGGCGGCGAGCAGTACTTC. Protein sequence: CASSLLGTGGGEQYF. The V gene is TRBV27, the J gene TRBJ2-7; 12 bases match TRBD1. Trimming cost V 1 base and J 6 bases; bases outside gene matches: 4. The CDR3 runs 15 residues. In germline, CDR1 is MNHEY, CDR2 SMNVEV (reference sequence).

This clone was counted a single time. CDR3 residues: CASNPPEGTHYEQYF. Here the CDR3 DNA reads TGTGCCAGCAATCCCCCCGAGGGCACACACTACGAGCAGTACTTC. The V call is TRBV6-6, the J call TRBJ2-7; possible D gene TRBD2, 5 bases. Germline lookup yields CDR1 MNHNY and CDR2 SVGAGI (reference sequence). V was shortened by 7 bases and J by 3 bases, with 19 bases between the two germline ends. The CDR3 is 15 amino acids.

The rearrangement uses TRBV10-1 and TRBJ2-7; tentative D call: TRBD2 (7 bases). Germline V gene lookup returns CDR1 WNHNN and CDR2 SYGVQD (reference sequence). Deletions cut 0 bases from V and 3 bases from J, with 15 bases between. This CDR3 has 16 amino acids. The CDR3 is CASSESRRGANYEQYF. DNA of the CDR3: TGCGCCAGCAGTGAGTCTCGTCGGGGGGCCAACTACGAGCAGTACTTC.

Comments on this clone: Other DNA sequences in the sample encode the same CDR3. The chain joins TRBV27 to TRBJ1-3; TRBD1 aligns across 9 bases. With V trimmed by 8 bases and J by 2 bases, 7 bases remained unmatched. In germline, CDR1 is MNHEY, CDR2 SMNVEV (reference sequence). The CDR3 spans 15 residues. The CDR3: CASRRTGDAGNTIYF. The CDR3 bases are TGTGCCAGCCGACGGACAGGGGATGCTGGAAACACCATATATTTT.

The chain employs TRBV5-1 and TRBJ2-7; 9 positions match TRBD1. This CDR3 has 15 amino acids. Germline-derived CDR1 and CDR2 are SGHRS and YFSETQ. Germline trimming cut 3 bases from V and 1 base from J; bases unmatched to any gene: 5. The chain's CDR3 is CASSWGQGGSYEQYF. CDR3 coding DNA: TGCGCCAGCAGCTGGGGACAGGGAGGGTCCTACGAGCAGTACTTC.

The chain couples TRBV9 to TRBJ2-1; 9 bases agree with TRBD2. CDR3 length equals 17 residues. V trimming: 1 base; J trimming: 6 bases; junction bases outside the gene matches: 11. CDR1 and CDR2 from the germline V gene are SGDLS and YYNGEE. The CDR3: CASSVNVVAGEGNEQFF. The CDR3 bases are TGTGCCAGCAGCGTAAACGTGGTAGCGGGAGAGGGCAATGAGCAGTTCTTC.

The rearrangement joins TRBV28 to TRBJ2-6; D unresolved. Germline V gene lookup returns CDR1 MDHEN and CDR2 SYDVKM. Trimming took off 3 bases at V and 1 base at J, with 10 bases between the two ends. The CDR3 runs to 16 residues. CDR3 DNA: TGTGCCAGCAGTTTCCGGGTTACTTCTGGGGCCAACGTCCTGACTTTC. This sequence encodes CASSFRVTSGANVLTF. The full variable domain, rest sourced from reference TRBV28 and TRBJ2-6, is DVKVTQSSRYLVKRTGEKVFLECVQDMDHENMFWYRQDPGLGLRLIYFSYDVKMKEKGDIPEGYSVSREKKERFSLILESASTNQTSMYLCASSFRVTSGANVLTFGAGSRLTVL.

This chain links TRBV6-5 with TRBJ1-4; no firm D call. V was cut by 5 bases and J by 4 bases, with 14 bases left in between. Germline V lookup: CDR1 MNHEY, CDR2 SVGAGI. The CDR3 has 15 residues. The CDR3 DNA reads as TGTGCCAGCAGTAGTACGCCTGGGGTTAATGAAAAACTGTTTTTT. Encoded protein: CASSSTPGVNEKLFF.

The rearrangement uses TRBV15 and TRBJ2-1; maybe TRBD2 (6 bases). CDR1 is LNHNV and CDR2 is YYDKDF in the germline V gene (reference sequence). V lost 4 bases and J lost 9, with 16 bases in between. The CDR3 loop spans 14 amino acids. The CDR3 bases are TGTGCCACCAGCATCCCTGGGGGGTATGGTGAGCAGTTCTTC. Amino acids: CATSIPGGYGEQFF.

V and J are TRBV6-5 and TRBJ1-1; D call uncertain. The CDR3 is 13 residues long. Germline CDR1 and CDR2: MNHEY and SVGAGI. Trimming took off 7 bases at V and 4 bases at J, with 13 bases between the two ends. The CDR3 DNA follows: TGTGCCAGCAACCCGACCTGGGGCACTGAAGCTTTCTTT. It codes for CASNPTWGTEAFF.

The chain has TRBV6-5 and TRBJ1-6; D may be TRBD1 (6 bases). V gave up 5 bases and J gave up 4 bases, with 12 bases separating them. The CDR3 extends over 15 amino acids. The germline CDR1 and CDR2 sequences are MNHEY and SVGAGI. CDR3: CASSPGQLYNSPLHF. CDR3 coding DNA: TGTGCCAGCAGTCCAGGACAGCTTTATAATTCACCCCTCCACTTT.

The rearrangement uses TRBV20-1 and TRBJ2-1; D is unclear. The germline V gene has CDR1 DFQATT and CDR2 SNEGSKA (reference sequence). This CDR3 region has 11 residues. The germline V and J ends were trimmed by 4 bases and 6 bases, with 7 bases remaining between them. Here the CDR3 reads CSATRLNEQFF. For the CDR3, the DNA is TGCAGTGCTACCCGGCTCAATGAGCAGTTCTTC.

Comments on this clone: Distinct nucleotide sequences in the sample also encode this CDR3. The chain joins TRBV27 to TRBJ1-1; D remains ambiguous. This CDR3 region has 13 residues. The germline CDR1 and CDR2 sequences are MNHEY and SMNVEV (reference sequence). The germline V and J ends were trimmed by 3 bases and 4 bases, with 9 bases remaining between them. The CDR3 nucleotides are TGTGCCAGCAGTTTTCGGGTTGGCACTGAAGCTTTCTTT. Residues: CASSFRVGTEAFF.

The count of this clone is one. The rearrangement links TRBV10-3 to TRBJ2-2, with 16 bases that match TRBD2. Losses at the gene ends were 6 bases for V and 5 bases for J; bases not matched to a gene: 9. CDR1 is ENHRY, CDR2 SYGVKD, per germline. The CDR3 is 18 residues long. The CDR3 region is CAIRPGLAGGLGTGELFF. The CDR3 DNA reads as TGTGCCATCAGACCGGGACTAGCGGGGGGGCTGGGGACCGGGGAGCTGTTTTTT.

DNA of the CDR3: TGTGCCAGCAGCTCCAGTAGCGGGAGGAGGTATACCGGGGAGCTGTTTTTT. As protein: CASSSSSGRRYTGELFF. J is TRBJ2-2 and V is TRBV11-3, with TRBD2 identical over 10 bases. J lost 5 bases, V lost 4 bases, and 10 bases had no gene match. CDR1 is SGHNT, CDR2 YENEEA, per germline. The CDR3 has 17 amino acids. Full variable domain (missing parts from reference TRBV11-3 and TRBJ2-2): EAGVVQSPRYKIIEKKQPVAFWCNPISGHNTLYWYLQNLGQGPELLIRYENEEAVDDSQLPKDRFSAERLKGVDSTLKIQPAELGDSAVYLCASSSSSGRRYTGELFFGEGSRLTVL.

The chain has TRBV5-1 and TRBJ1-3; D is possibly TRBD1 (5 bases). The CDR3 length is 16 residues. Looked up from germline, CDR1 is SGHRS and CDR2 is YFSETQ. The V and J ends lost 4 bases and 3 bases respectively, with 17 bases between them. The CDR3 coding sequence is TGCGCCAGCAGCCTAGGGACGTCTATAATTGGAAACACCATATATTTT. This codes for CASSLGTSIIGNTIYF.

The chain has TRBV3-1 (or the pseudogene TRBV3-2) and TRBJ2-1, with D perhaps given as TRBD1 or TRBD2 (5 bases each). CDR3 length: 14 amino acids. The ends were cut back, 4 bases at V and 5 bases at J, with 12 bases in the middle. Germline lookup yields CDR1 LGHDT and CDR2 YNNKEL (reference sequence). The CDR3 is CASSLPGTNNEQFF. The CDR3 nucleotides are TGTGCCAGCAGCCTCCCCGGGACCAACAATGAGCAGTTCTTC.

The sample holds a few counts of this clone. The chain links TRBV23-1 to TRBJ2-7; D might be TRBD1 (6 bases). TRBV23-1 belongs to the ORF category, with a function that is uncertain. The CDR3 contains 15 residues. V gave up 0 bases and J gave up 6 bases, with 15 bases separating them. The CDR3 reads CASSQSTGYPTEQYF. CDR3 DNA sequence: TGCGCCAGCAGTCAATCTACAGGGTATCCGACCGAGCAGTACTTC.

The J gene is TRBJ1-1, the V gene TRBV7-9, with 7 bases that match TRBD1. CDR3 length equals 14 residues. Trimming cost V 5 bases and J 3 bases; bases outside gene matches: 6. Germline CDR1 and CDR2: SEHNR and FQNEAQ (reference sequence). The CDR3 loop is CASSGDSRHTEAFF. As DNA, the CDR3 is TGTGCCAGCAGCGGGGACAGTCGGCACACTGAAGCTTTCTTT.

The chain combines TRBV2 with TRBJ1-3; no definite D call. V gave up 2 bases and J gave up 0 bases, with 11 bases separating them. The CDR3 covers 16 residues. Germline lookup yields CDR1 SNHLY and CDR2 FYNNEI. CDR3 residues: CASSERSRNSGNTIYF. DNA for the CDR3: TGTGCCAGCAGTGAAAGGTCAAGGAACTCTGGAAACACCATATATTTT.

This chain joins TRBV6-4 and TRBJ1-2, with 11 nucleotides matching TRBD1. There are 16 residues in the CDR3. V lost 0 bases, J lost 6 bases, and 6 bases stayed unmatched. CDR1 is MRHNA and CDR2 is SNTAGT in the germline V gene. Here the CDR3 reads CASSDSTGTGGHGYTF. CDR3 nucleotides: TGTGCCAGCAGTGACTCGACCGGGACAGGGGGTCATGGCTACACCTTC.

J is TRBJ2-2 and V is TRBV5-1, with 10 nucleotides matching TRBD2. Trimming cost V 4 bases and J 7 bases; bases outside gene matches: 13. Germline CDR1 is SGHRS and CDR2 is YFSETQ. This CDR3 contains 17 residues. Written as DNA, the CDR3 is TGCGCCAGCAGCCGCGCTGGGACTAGCGAAGGGGGCGGGGAGCTGTTTTTT. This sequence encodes CASSRAGTSEGGGELFF.